What follows describes a single T cell receptor (beta chain). This clonotype was recorded many times. The target of this receptor is not known. Base qualities were left out, and no much larger clone turns up one base away. This sample stems from a study of read filtering for tumor transcriptome and immune sequencing (dated by TCRdb to about 2020). Some background on the complete study: The cohort consisted of about 17 male and around 15 female patients, with a mean age of about 64 years and an age range of about 47 to 90. By revised international staging, fewer than ten patients were R-ISS I, about 16 were R-ISS II and about seven were R-ISS III. Whole-transcriptome libraries were prepared with the TruSeq RNA Access Library Prep Kit after DNase treatment. Per sample, about 4 to 11 million TCR-region mapped reads were obtained with IR-seq, compared with only roughly 85 to 1,300 with RNA-seq. The study compared TCR repertoires from targeted immune repertoire sequencing and bulk whole-transcriptome sequencing run on the same bone marrow samples. One main goal was a read-filtering strategy for immune repertoire data, in particular deciding whether clonotypes backed by only one read should be removed. The investigation overall reported the following: The sorted CD138-negative fraction was composed of a mixed bone marrow immune population rather than of purified T cells. Removing single-read clonotypes increased the correlation between IR-seq and RNA-seq shared clonotype proportions. IR-seq captured clonotypes at much higher depth and more reliably than RNA-seq, and smaller IR-seq throughput sufficed to identify most shared clonotypes. Single-read clonotypes made up around 86% of clonotypes but only 3.5% to 4.5% of total reads in IR-seq, compared with around 71% of clonotypes and more than 40% of reads in RNA-seq.

Every patient had bone marrow sampled at the time of active disease. Ficoll-Hypaque density gradient centrifugation was used to isolate bone marrow mononuclear cells. To remove myeloma plasma cells, the cells were labeled with CD138 magnetic microbeads on a MACS separator, and CD138-negative cells were then collected by negative selection. Flow cytometry on an Attune NxT with CD138 antibodies was used to check the purity of the isolated cells. TRIzol reagent was used to extract total RNA, and a NanoDrop spectrophotometer was used to quantify the extracted RNA. Paired RNA-seq and IR-seq were performed on the CD138-negative bone marrow sample of each patient. V trim: 6 bases; J trim: 3 bases; unmatched bases: 4. There are 13 amino acids in the CDR3, from cysteine to phenylalanine inclusive. The read is trimmed to its CDR3 DNA, 39 bases read in frame from base 1. The Immunoverse kit was used to build TCR libraries from 400 to 500 ng RNA, with molecular barcoded adaptors covering alpha/delta and beta/gamma chains. TCR library preparation used the same RNA that was used for transcriptome sequencing. TCR libraries were sequenced on an Illumina HiSeq 4000 with 2 x 150 cycles. On the authors' methods: TCR reads were aligned to human V, D, J and C references and assembled into CDR3 clonotypes with MiXCR, including quality filtering and error correction. The tcR package in R was used to analyze clonotype counts and gene usage diversity. Raw mapping reads were checked after the RNA-seq reads had been mapped by STAR aligner version 2.5.3a onto the human GRCh37 genome. To test how sequencing depth affected the clonotypes detected, IR-seq fastq files were randomly downsampled with Seqtk 1.3. The public sequencing data were trimmed at Q25 with fastp and processed into clonotypes with MiXCR by TCRdb, which kept only in-frame beta chains. Each CDR3 protein gets just one entry, which takes the most common genes and DNA from the rows behind it. Here the V and J calls rest on TCRdb's processing, not on the authors' analysis. For this sample the table gives approximately 140,000 distinct CDR3 sequences, of which less than 15% were detected only once. About 7.7% of the sample comes from the top ten.

The sequencing sample was made of a population of CD138-negative cells sorted from bone marrow. The sample's cell subset or site, from its label and the paper: bone marrow mononuclear cells depleted of CD138+ plasma/myeloma cells by negative magnetic selection. This TCR was recovered from a donor at least 40 years old with multiple myeloma. The chain is encoded by TRBV12-3 or TRBV12-4 joined to TRBJ2-7; TRBD1 fits 8 bases in the junction. The DNA is as follows: TGTGCCAGCAGGCAGGGGGCTAACTACGAGCAGTACTTC. This is translated as CASRQGANYEQYF.